The TCR beta chain described here comes from a study of blood T cell repertoires in COVID-19. Study-level information: Collection of acute and convalescent COVID-19 samples took place in the United States, Italy and Spain. The analysed material was cDNA or gDNA that came from T cells, B-cell-depleted T cells, or PBMCs.

Germline CDR1 and CDR2: SNHLY and FYNNEI. V shed 5 bases and J 4 bases; nucleotides not matched to a gene: 4. The CDR3 has 14 residues. Some clones are missing from TCRdb's copy, which holds only in-frame ones; the method was immunoSEQ multiplex PCR. The data hold some 60,000 clones, with approximately 91% observed a single time. This clone was seen once. The J gene is TRBJ2-5, the V gene TRBV2, with 10 bases identical to TRBD1. The sample consisted of peripheral blood. This clonotype was sampled from a man aged 55-75 years with acute or convalescent COVID-19. The CDR3: CASSPDRGPETQYF. CDR3 nucleotides: TGTGCCAGCAGTCCCGACAGGGGGCCAGAGACCCAGTACTTC.